This T cell receptor (beta chain) came from a study of shared clonotypes between healthy human individuals. General study points: Roughly 5% of naive CD4 clonotypes were common to a few donors.

Deep-level running was used for the assay. Authors' processing steps: In the immunoSEQ data, sequences were junction-only and lacked quality scores, so filtering differed. Assay: immunoSEQ multiplex PCR; the TCRdb copy retains only in-frame clones and omits some. That table gives V, J and clone size, and the DNA gave D and trimming. The table lists over 2 million clones, around 95% of them singletons. CDR3 length: 14 amino acids. V was clipped by 6 bases and J by 3 bases, with 14 bases between them. Germline CDR1 is ENHRY and CDR2 is SYGVKD. As to this clone: Its antigen is unknown.

Input material: naive CD4+ T cells sorted from blood. Subset here: CD45RA+ positively selected. This clonotype was obtained from a man aged 18 to 29 in good health. The chain uses TRBV10-3 and TRBJ1-1, with TRBD1 as a possible D gene (5 bases). CDR3 region: CAIRVVGGDTEAFF. Written as DNA, the CDR3 is TGTGCCATCAGGGTGGTTGGGGGGGACACTGAAGCTTTCTTT.